These 9 T cell receptor beta chains came from one sample sequenced in a study of OX40 agonist ivuxolimab in advanced cancers. Method: immunoSEQ multiplex PCR; TCRdb's copy keeps in-frame clones and lacks some. The sample holds about 48,000 clones; 70% to 90% are singletons and the top ten take 9% to 10%. The sample was CD4+ or CD8+ T cells sorted from blood, taken in a trial of the OX40 agonist ivuxolimab. The receptor source for this set is an adult with an advanced solid tumor such as melanoma, head and neck, liver or kidney cancer.

This chain connects TRBV5-1 to TRBJ2-7; D is possibly TRBD1 or TRBD2 (5 bases each). The CDR3 runs 16 residues. Germline values: CDR1 SGHRS, CDR2 YFSETQ. Trimming removed 3 bases at V and 0 bases at J, with 16 bases between. Written as DNA, the CDR3 is TGCGCCAGCAGCTCGGTTGGGACGGTGACCTCCTACGAGCAGTACTTC. Encoded protein: CASSSVGTVTSYEQYF. Filled out from reference TRBV5-1 and TRBJ2-7, the complete variable domain reads KAGVTQTPRYLIKTRGQQVTLSCSPISGHRSVSWYQQTPGQGLQFLFEYFSETQRNKGNFPGRFSGRQFSNSRSEMNVSTLELGDSALYLCASSSVGTVTSYEQYFGPGTRLTVT.

In its sample, this clone was seen a few times. The chain combines TRBV18 with TRBJ2-2; D remains unclear. Trimming pared 1 base from V and 3 bases from J, leaving 9 bases between. CDR3 length: 15 residues. Germline-derived CDR1 and CDR2 are KGHSH and LQKENI. The CDR3 loop reads CASSPRRADTGELFF. For the CDR3, the DNA is TGTGCCAGCTCACCACGAAGGGCCGACACCGGGGAGCTGTTTTTT. Together with reference TRBV18 and TRBJ2-2, the CDR3 gives the full variable domain: NAGVMQNPRHLVRRRGQEARLRCSPMKGHSHVYWYRQLPEEGLKFMVYLQKENIIDESGMPKERFSAEFPKEGPSILRIQQVVRGDSAAYFCASSPRRADTGELFFGEGSRLTVL.

V and J are TRBV7-8 and TRBJ2-3; 7 bases align to TRBD1. V lost 2 bases to trimming and J lost 0 bases; unmatched junction nucleotides: 5. The CDR3 has 16 amino acids. CDR1 SGHVS and CDR2 FQNEAQ come from the germline V gene. CDR3 sequence reads: CASSLKIQGSTDTQYF. The CDR3 DNA is TGTGCCAGCAGCTTAAAAATACAGGGGAGCACAGATACGCAGTATTTT.

The rearrangement links TRBV5-4 to TRBJ2-7; D not resolved. The germline gives CDR1 SGHNT, CDR2 YYREEE (reference sequence). Trimming shortened V by 4 bases and J by 6 bases, and 14 bases separated the two germline ends. The CDR3 totals 13 residues. The CDR3, as DNA: TGTGCCAGCAGCCCACGCTTAGGAGCCGAGCAGTACTTC. Amino acid sequence: CASSPRLGAEQYF. The whole variable domain, remainder taken from reference TRBV5-4 and TRBJ2-7, is ETGVTQSPTHLIKTRGQQVTLRCSSQSGHNTVSWYQQALGQGPQFIFQYYREEENGRGNFPPRFSGLQFPNYSSELNVNALELDDSALYLCASSPRLGAEQYFGPGTRLTVT.

The chain has TRBV5-1 and TRBJ2-1; tentative D call: TRBD2 (8 bases). CDR1 and CDR2 (germline): SGHRS, YFSETQ. The CDR3 runs 15 residues. V lost 4 bases, J lost 7 bases, and 18 bases lay in between. Written as DNA, the CDR3 is TGCGCCAGCAGCCGGGGGGGACAGATTGTTAATGAGCAGTTCTTC. It translates to CASSRGGQIVNEQFF.

V and J are TRBV5-1 and TRBJ2-5, with unresolved D. V lost 0 bases to trimming and J lost 4 bases, with 10 bases between them. This CDR3 comprises 14 residues. Germline V lookup: CDR1 SGHRS, CDR2 YFSETQ. The CDR3 bases are TGCGCCAGCAGCTTGGGGCAGATCGGAGAGACCCAGTACTTC. Translation: CASSLGQIGETQYF.

This chain uses TRBV2 with TRBJ1-6, with D unclear. CDR3 length: 14 residues. The V end was cut by 1 base, the J end by 6 bases, with 7 bases between. CDR1 and CDR2 (germline): SNHLY, FYNNEI. CDR3 residues: CASSEVGPNSPLHF. The CDR3 DNA reads TGTGCCAGCAGTGAAGTCGGCCCTAATTCACCCCTCCACTTT.

The J gene is TRBJ2-7, the V gene TRBV6-5, with D unresolved. The length of the CDR3 is 13 residues. Germline lookup yields CDR1 MNHEY and CDR2 SVGAGI. V was cut by 2 bases and J by 6 bases, with 11 bases left in between. CDR3 sequence reads: CASSYPAGSEQYF. Here the CDR3 DNA reads TGTGCCAGCAGTTACCCGGCAGGCTCCGAGCAGTACTTC.

The chain is built from TRBV6-1 and TRBJ1-2; 8 bases line up with TRBD1. The CDR3 runs to 13 residues. With 6 bases clipped from V and 3 bases from J, the junction kept 3 bases outside the gene matches. Germline V gives CDR1 MNHNS, CDR2 SASEGT. The CDR3 reads CASSLQGDYGYTF. The CDR3 nucleotides read TGTGCCAGCAGCTTACAGGGGGACTATGGCTACACCTTC.